This T cell receptor beta chain came from a study of T cell changes during pregnancy in multiple sclerosis. Profiling relied on immunoSEQ multiplex PCR, and the TCRdb table lists in-frame clones only, not all of them. The sample records tens of thousands of clones, roughly nine tenths being singletons. V shed 5 bases and J shed 2 bases, with 15 bases lying between them. Germline loops: CDR1 KGHSH, CDR2 LQKENI. This CDR3 comprises 15 residues. The chain joins TRBV18 to TRBJ1-1, with D perhaps matching TRBD1 (5 bases). This clonotype was obtained from a female donor with multiple sclerosis, enrolled in a pregnancy study. Material: CD4+ T cells from peripheral blood mononuclear cells, obtained in the first trimester of pregnancy. The CDR3 nucleotides are TGTGCCAGCTCATCCCTGGGGCAGGGCAACACTGAAGCTTTCTTT. Encoded protein: CASSSLGQGNTEAFF.